The 2 T cell receptor beta chains reported below all come from one sample, sequenced in a study of blood T cell repertoires in COVID-19. The repertoire was sequenced with immunoSEQ multiplex PCR; TCRdb's copy has only in-frame clones and lacks some. Counted here are about 230,000 clones, 81% occurring once; the ten biggest clones make up about 7.4%. The sample consisted of peripheral blood. The receptors come from an elderly woman with acute or convalescent COVID-19.

The chain combines TRBV2 with TRBJ1-3, with no clear D. Trimming stripped 6 bases from V and 2 bases from J, with 11 bases between. The CDR3 loop spans 14 amino acids. Germline CDR1 reads SNHLY; CDR2 reads FYNNEI. The CDR3 bases are TGTGCCAGCAGGAGGGAAAGGGCTGGAAACACCATATATTTT. Translation: CASRRERAGNTIYF.

This chain joins TRBV28 and TRBJ1-5; 7 nucleotides agree with TRBD1. J lost 1 base, V lost 3 bases, and 9 bases had no gene match. Germline CDR1 and CDR2: MDHEN and SYDVKM. The CDR3 loop spans 17 amino acids. Here the CDR3 DNA reads TGTGCCAGCAGTTTTTGGGACAGCAATAAGAGCAATCAGCCCCAGCATTTT. Protein product: CASSFWDSNKSNQPQHF.